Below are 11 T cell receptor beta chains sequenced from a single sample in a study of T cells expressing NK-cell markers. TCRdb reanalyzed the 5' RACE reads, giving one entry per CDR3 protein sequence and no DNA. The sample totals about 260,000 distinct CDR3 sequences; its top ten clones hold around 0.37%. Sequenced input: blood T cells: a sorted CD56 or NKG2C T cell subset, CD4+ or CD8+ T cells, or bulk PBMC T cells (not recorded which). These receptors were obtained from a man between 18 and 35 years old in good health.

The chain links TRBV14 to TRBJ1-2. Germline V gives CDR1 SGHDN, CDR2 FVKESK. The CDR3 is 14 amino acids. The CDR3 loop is CASSQDYAQSGYTF.

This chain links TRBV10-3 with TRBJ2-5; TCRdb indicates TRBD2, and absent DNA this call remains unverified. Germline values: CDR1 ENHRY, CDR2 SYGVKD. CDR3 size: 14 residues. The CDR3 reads CAIGFGGGQETQYF.

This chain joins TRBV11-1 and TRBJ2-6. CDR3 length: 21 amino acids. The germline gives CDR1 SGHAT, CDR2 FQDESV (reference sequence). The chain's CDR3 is CASSLVWAKRLGMSGANVLTF. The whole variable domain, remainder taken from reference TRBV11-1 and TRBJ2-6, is EAEVAQSPRYKITEKSQAVAFWCDPISGHATLYWYRQILGQGPELLVQFQDESVVDDSQLPKDRFSAERLKGVDSTLKIQPAELGDSAMYLCASSLVWAKRLGMSGANVLTFGAGSRLTVL.

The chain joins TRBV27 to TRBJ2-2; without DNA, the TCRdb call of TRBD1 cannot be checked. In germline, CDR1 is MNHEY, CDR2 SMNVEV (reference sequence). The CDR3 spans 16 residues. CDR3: CASSLPGGINTGELFF.

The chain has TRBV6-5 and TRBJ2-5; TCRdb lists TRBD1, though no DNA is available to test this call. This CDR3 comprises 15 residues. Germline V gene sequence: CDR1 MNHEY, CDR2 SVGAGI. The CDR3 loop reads CASSYSGSGGETQYF.

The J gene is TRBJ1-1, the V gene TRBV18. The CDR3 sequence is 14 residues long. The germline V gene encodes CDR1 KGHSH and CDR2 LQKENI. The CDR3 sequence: CASSPLSGETEAFF. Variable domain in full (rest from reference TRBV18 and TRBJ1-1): NAGVMQNPRHLVRRRGQEARLRCSPMKGHSHVYWYRQLPEEGLKFMVYLQKENIIDESGMPKERFSAEFPKEGPSILRIQQVVRGDSAAYFCASSPLSGETEAFFGQGTRLTVV.

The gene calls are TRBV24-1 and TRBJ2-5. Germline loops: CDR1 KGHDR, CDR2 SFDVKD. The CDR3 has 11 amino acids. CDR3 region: CATESWGTQYF.

CDR3 in amino acids: CASSLGAGDYGYTF. The rearrangement links TRBV12-3 or TRBV12-4 to TRBJ1-2; TCRdb returns TRBD1, unconfirmable since there is no DNA. This CDR3 comprises 14 residues.

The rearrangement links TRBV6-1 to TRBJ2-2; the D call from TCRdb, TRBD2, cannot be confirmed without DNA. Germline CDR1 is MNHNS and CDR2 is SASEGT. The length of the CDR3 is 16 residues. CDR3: CASSKGGLAGTGELFF.

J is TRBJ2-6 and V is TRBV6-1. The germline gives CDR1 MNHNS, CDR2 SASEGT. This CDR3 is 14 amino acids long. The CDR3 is CASRLNSGANVLTF.

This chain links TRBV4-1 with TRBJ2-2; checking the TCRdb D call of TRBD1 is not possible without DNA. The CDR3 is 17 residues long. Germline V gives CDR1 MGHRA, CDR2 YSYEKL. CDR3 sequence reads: CASSQDRQGARPGELFF.